The sequence of this TCR beta chain was determined in a study of shared clonotypes between healthy human individuals. Sequencing used immunoSEQ multiplex PCR; TCRdb keeps in-frame clones, though not all of them. The repertoire holds over a million clones, with more than 95% as singletons. This CDR3 contains 16 residues. V was cut by 4 bases and J by 2 bases, with 14 bases left in between. Per the germline V gene, CDR1 is SGHVS and CDR2 is FQNEAQ. V is TRBV7-8 and J is TRBJ1-4; D may be TRBD1 (6 bases). The sequenced material came from naive CD4+ T cells sorted from blood. Stated subset: CD45RA+ positively selected. This receptor was taken from a man aged 30 to 39 in good health. The CDR3 loop reads CASSSGGGWTNEKLFF. For the CDR3, the DNA is TGTGCCAGCAGCTCCGGAGGGGGGTGGACTAATGAAAAACTGTTTTTT.